The T cell receptor (beta chain) under discussion was sequenced for a study of blood T cell repertoires in COVID-19. The CDR3 runs to 14 residues. In germline, CDR1 is ENHRY, CDR2 SYGVKD. Trimming stripped 5 bases from V and 5 bases from J, with 13 bases between. Sequencing was performed with immunoSEQ multiplex PCR; in TCRdb, only in-frame clones are kept and a portion is missing. The repertoire includes under 150,000 clones, 84% of them detected once, and 38% sits in the top ten. The sample was peripheral blood. The TCR was taken from a human donor in a cohort sampled during active COVID-19. The J gene is TRBJ1-5, the V gene TRBV10-3; tentative D call: TRBD1 (6 bases). CDR3 sequence (DNA): TGTGCCATCAGTTCCAGGGGCGCCGATCAGCCCCAGCATTTT. The encoded protein is CAISSRGADQPQHF.